The entry below gives a single T cell receptor (beta chain) sequence along with its context. The data were taken from a study of T-cell memory formation after mild COVID-19. TCRdb re-called the 5' RACE reads through MiXCR, storing one row per CDR3 protein. Altogether 150,000 to 200,000 distinct CDR3 sequences are present, around 20% being singletons, with the ten largest covering roughly 3.9%. The CDR3 is 13 amino acids. Germline CDR1 MDHEN, CDR2 SYDVKM. Losses at the gene ends were 6 bases for V and 3 bases for J; bases not matched to a gene: 3. This chain joins TRBV28 and TRBJ2-7; TRBD1 agrees at 9 bases. The sequence came from a man between 18 and 29 years old who had mild COVID-19 (a few samples of this study predate the infection). Cell type and time point are not known. Sequencing was done on a sample of PBMCs or a T cell subset sorted from them (not recorded which). The CDR3, as DNA: TGTGCCAGCAGACAGGGGGCAAACTACGAGCAGTACTTC. Its protein is CASRQGANYEQYF. The full variable domain, in which reference TRBV28 and TRBJ2-7 provide the parts outside the CDR3, is DVKVTQSSRYLVKRTGEKVFLECVQDMDHENMFWYRQDPGLGLRLIYFSYDVKMKEKGDIPEGYSVSREKKERFSLILESASTNQTSMYLCASRQGANYEQYFGPGTRLTVT.